What follows are 22 T cell receptor beta chains derived from one specimen sequenced in a study of shared clonotypes between healthy human individuals. Libraries were prepared by immunoSEQ multiplex PCR; TCRdb keeps only in-frame clonotypes and omits some of them. This table has around 450,000 clones, around 75% appearing once. The specimen was PBMCs. These receptor sequences come from a woman in her thirties or forties in good health. Some clones in this sample may be carry-over from other donors' samples.

This sequence joins TRBV18 and TRBJ2-1; tentatively, D is TRBD1 or TRBD2 (6 bases each). Germline V lookup: CDR1 KGHSH, CDR2 LQKENI. The V end lost 6 bases, the J end lost 8 bases, and 11 bases lay between the germline ends. This CDR3 has 12 residues. CDR3 sequence (DNA): TGTGCCAGCTCGACGAGGGGGGATGAGCAGTTCTTC. Translated, it gives CASSTRGDEQFF.

This clone has just a few counts. The rearrangement uses TRBV7-9 and TRBJ1-3; 9 positions match TRBD1. Germline CDR1 SEHNR, CDR2 FQNEAQ (reference sequence). The CDR3 has 15 residues. The J segment lost 4 bases and the V segment lost 8 bases, leaving 9 bases of the junction unmatched. The CDR3 here is CASGGQGTGGNTIYF. DNA of the CDR3: TGTGCCAGCGGCGGACAGGGGACGGGAGGAAACACCATATATTTT.

The chain links TRBV18 to TRBJ1-1; no clear D. The CDR3 spans 14 residues. The V gene lost 0 bases and the J gene lost 0 bases, with 5 bases spanning the gap. The germline CDR1 and CDR2 sequences are KGHSH and LQKENI. Here the CDR3 DNA reads TGTGCCAGCTCACCACCTTCCGTGAACACTGAAGCTTTCTTT. Its translation is CASSPPSVNTEAFF.

The chain recombines TRBV28 with TRBJ2-7, with D hard to call. The CDR3 covers 12 residues. Germline V gene sequence: CDR1 MDHEN, CDR2 SYDVKM. V dropped 10 bases and J dropped 3 bases, with 13 bases sitting between them. CDR3 region: CATDNDLYEQYF. In DNA, the CDR3 is TGTGCCACCGACAACGACCTCTACGAGCAGTACTTC.

V and J are TRBV5-1 and TRBJ2-7, with 9 positions matching TRBD2. The junction had 7 bases not matched to a gene; V was cut back by 4 bases and J by 2 bases. Germline loops: CDR1 SGHRS, CDR2 YFSETQ. The CDR3 runs 15 residues. CDR3 residues: CASSARLAEAYEQYF. The CDR3 DNA reads as TGCGCCAGCAGCGCGAGACTAGCGGAGGCCTACGAGCAGTACTTC.

The chain employs TRBV5-8 and TRBJ2-1; D ambiguous. The CDR3 extends over 14 amino acids. Germline loops: CDR1 SGHTS, CDR2 YDEGEE. V lost 2 bases to trimming and J lost 6 bases, with 12 bases between them. The CDR3 DNA is TGTGCCAGCAGCTTAGGCCGAGTGACCAATGAGCAGTTCTTC. This encodes CASSLGRVTNEQFF.

This clone was observed a few times. This chain connects TRBV6-1 to TRBJ2-7; D tentatively reads TRBD1 or TRBD2 (6 bases each). The germline gives CDR1 MNHNS, CDR2 SASEGT. The length of the CDR3 is 13 residues. Trimming stripped 0 bases from V and 7 bases from J, with 10 bases between. The DNA for the CDR3 is TGTGCCAGCAGTGAAGCGAGGGGGGTTGAGCAGTACTTC. Amino acids: CASSEARGVEQYF.

As for this clone: A far bigger clonotype differs at one base, so this is likely a read error. Distinct nucleotide sequences in the sample also encode this CDR3. The V gene is TRBV6-1, the J gene TRBJ2-7; 9 bases align to TRBD2. CDR1 is MNHNS and CDR2 is SASEGT in the germline V gene. The CDR3 loop spans 15 amino acids. The CDR3 is CASSGESGGSYEQYF. Here the CDR3 DNA reads TGTGCTAGCAGTGGTGAGAGCGGGGGGTCCTACGAGCAGTACTTC.

The chain combines TRBV18 with TRBJ1-1; unclear D gene. Trimming took off 2 bases at V and 3 bases at J, with 7 bases between the two ends. The germline CDR1 and CDR2 sequences are KGHSH and LQKENI. The CDR3 contains 13 residues. CDR3 protein: CASSPGFDTEAFF. Written as DNA, the CDR3 is TGTGCCAGCTCACCAGGGTTTGACACTGAAGCTTTCTTT.

This chain connects TRBV7-7 to TRBJ2-5; TRBD2 matches 9 bases. The CDR3 spans 15 residues. V was clipped by 4 bases and J by 5 bases; unmatched bases: 8. CDR1 and CDR2 from the germline V gene are SSHAT and FNYEAQ (reference sequence). In DNA form, the CDR3 reads TGTGCCAGCAGCTCCTTAGCGGGAGTGGGTGAGACCCAGTACTTC. This encodes CASSSLAGVGETQYF.

This clone was seen a few times. V usage is TRBV6-1 and J usage is TRBJ1-1, with a tentative D call TRBD1 (5 bases). Trimming took 7 bases from V and 0 from J, leaving 12 bases between them. This CDR3 has 14 amino acids. Germline CDR1 MNHNS, CDR2 SASEGT. The CDR3 coding sequence is TGTGCCAGCACTCCAGGGACCATGAACACTGAAGCTTTCTTT. Translated: CASTPGTMNTEAFF.

The V and J genes are TRBV19 and TRBJ1-5, with a possible D match to TRBD1 (5 bases). CDR1 and CDR2 from the germline V gene are LNHDA and SQIVND (reference sequence). There are 14 residues in the CDR3. The V and J ends lost 7 bases and 4 bases respectively, with 14 bases between them. CDR3 in DNA: TGTGCCAGTACTTTGCAGGGAAAAAATCAGCCCCAGCATTTT. Its translation is CASTLQGKNQPQHF.

The chain carries TRBV5-4 and TRBJ1-1; possible D gene TRBD1, 6 bases. Germline assignment: CDR1 SGHNT and CDR2 YYREEE (reference sequence). Deletions cut 5 bases from V and 1 base from J, with 12 bases between. There are 14 residues in the CDR3. The DNA for the CDR3 is TGTGCCAGCAGTCGGACAGTTGAGAACACTGAAGCTTTCTTT. As protein: CASSRTVENTEAFF.

The chain joins TRBV29-1 to TRBJ2-1, with 8 bases lining up with TRBD2. V shed 3 bases and J 6 bases; nucleotides not matched to a gene: 7. This CDR3 has 14 amino acids. Looked up from germline, CDR1 is SQVTM and CDR2 is ANQGSEA. The chain's CDR3 is CSVDGSGKINEQFF. DNA of the CDR3: TGCAGCGTTGACGGTAGCGGGAAAATCAATGAGCAGTTCTTC.

This clone was seen more than once but under ten times. V usage is TRBV16 and J usage is TRBJ1-1; no definite D call. CDR3 length: 13 residues. Between the trimmed V and J ends, which lost 0 bases and 1 base, there was a span of 3 bases. Germline assignment: CDR1 KGHSY and CDR2 FQNENV. Here the CDR3 reads CASSQSGNTEAFF. Written as DNA, the CDR3 is TGTGCCAGCAGCCAATCTGGGAACACTGAAGCTTTCTTT.

About this clone itself: The same CDR3 is also encoded by other DNA sequences in this sample. The chain combines TRBV19 with TRBJ1-2; unclear D gene. Trimming removed 3 bases from V and 4 bases from J, with 6 bases in between. This CDR3 spans 12 amino acids. Germline values: CDR1 LNHDA, CDR2 SQIVND (reference sequence). The CDR3 DNA reads as TGTGCCAGTAGTATTCGGTCCTATGGCTACACCTTC. This encodes CASSIRSYGYTF.

The chain combines TRBV2 with TRBJ1-5; 8 positions match TRBD1. The CDR3 consists of 13 residues. CDR1 SNHLY and CDR2 FYNNEI come from the germline V gene. The junction had 3 bases not matched to a gene; V was cut back by 7 bases and J by 4 bases. The CDR3 DNA sequence: TGTGCCAGCACCTGGACAGGGAATCAGCCCCAGCATTTT. Translated: CASTWTGNQPQHF.

The chain carries TRBV28 and TRBJ2-1; 8 nucleotides match TRBD2. The CDR3 has 15 amino acids. With 9 bases clipped from V and 5 bases from J, the junction kept 12 bases outside the gene matches. The germline gives CDR1 MDHEN, CDR2 SYDVKM. The CDR3 nucleotides read TGTGCCAGGTGTCGGCGGGAGGTTTACGACAATGAGCAGTTCTTC. It yields the protein CARCRREVYDNEQFF.

This clone came up once. The rearrangement links TRBV19 to TRBJ1-1; TRBD1 matches 7 bases. CDR1 is LNHDA, CDR2 SQIVND, per germline (reference sequence). The ends lost 5 bases at V and 6 bases at J; junction bases unmatched: 9. This CDR3 region has 14 residues. The CDR3 here is CASSHTGAFSEAFF. For the CDR3, the DNA is TGTGCCAGTAGTCATACAGGGGCTTTTTCTGAAGCTTTCTTT.

CDR3 sequence reads: CASSHEGLAGVEQYF. DNA of the CDR3: TGCGCCAGCAGCCACGAGGGACTAGCGGGAGTCGAGCAGTACTTC. V gene TRBV4-3 combines with J gene TRBJ2-7, with 14 bases that match TRBD2. Trimming took 3 bases from V and 6 from J; bases not matched to a gene: 4. The length of the CDR3 is 15 residues. Germline V gene lookup returns CDR1 LGHNA and CDR2 YSLEER.

V is TRBV28 and J is TRBJ1-5; TRBD1 matches at 7 bases. V lost 3 bases, J lost 0 bases, and 5 bases stayed unmatched. CDR3 size: 16 residues. The germline CDR1 and CDR2 sequences are MDHEN and SYDVKM. This chain's CDR3 is CASSLTGYYSNQPQHF. CDR3 in DNA: TGTGCCAGCAGTTTGACAGGGTACTATAGCAATCAGCCCCAGCATTTT.

This clone was recorded many times. This chain connects TRBV27 to TRBJ2-7; 7 bases fit TRBD2. Germline lookup yields CDR1 MNHEY and CDR2 SMNVEV (reference sequence). The CDR3 runs 13 residues. With 3 bases clipped from V and 4 bases from J, the junction kept 3 bases outside the gene matches. CDR3 nucleotide sequence: TGTGCCAGCAGTTTGTTCGGGGGGTACGAGCAGTACTTC. It yields the protein CASSLFGGYEQYF.